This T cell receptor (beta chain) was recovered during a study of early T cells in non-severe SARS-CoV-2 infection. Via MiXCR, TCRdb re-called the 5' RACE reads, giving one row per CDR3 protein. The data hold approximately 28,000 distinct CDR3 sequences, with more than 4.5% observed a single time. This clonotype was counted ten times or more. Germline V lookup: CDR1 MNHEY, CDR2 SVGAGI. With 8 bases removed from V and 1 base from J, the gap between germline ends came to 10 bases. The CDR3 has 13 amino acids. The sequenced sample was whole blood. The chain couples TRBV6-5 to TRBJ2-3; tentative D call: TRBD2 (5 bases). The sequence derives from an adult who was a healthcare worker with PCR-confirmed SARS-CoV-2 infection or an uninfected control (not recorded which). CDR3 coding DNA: TGTGCCAGCCGGGGTGGCGGCACAGATACGCAGTATTTT. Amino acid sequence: CASRGGGTDTQYF.